This T cell receptor (beta chain) emerged from a study of cytomegalovirus exposure and HLA in healthy donors. Per germline, CDR1 KGHSH and CDR2 LQKENI. This CDR3 has 16 amino acids. After removal of 1 base from V and 6 bases from J, the junction contained 8 bases not matched to a gene. This clone has more than one count but fewer than ten. It was with 60 Vbeta and 13 Jbeta primers that the PCR ran. Sequencing used immunoSEQ multiplex PCR; TCRdb keeps in-frame clones, though not all of them. The table lists over 100,000 clones, less than 70% of them singletons. The sample taken for sequencing was PBMCs. The clonotype comes from a woman in her 70s in good health and CMV-seropositive. The genes are TRBV18 and TRBJ2-7, with TRBD2 matching 11 bases. DNA for the CDR3: TGTGCCAGCTCACCACTTCCTAGCGGGGGGTATTTCGAGCAGTACTTC. It encodes CASSPLPSGGYFEQYF.